Listed below are T cell receptor beta chains from one sample, sequenced in a study of T cells in Graves' hyperthyroidism and ophthalmopathy. TCRdb re-called the multiplex PCR reads with MiXCR, one entry per CDR3 protein. The sample contains hundreds of thousands of distinct CDR3 sequences, roughly 19% of which appear only once. Sequencing was done on a sample of blood. These TCRs come from a woman younger than 35 with Graves' hyperthyroidism. Both conserved end residues are part of each CDR3. D genes are given only for firm matches. Rows give clone size only sometimes, using once, few, many, or a class for an expanded clone.

>many|.|TRBV12-3/TRBV12-4|TRBJ2-5
CASSYRGVRETQYF
TGTGCCAGCAGTTACAGAGGGGTCCGAGAGACCCAGTACTTC
>many|.|TRBV11-2|TRBJ2-7
CASSTRLQRGAYEQYF
TGTGCCAGCAGCACCCGACTGCAAAGAGGAGCCTACGAGCAGTACTTC
>many|TRBD1|TRBV29-1|TRBJ1-1
CSVVGTESSTEAFF
TGCAGCGTGGTCGGGACAGAGTCCTCCACTGAAGCTTTCTTT
>many|.|TRBV2|TRBJ1-5
CASRGIDQPQHF
TGTGCCAGCAGGGGTATTGATCAGCCCCAGCATTTT
>many|.|TRBV29-1|TRBJ1-1
CSVDRAQSEAFF
TGCAGCGTTGACAGGGCCCAGAGTGAAGCTTTCTTT
>many|TRBD2|TRBV20-1|TRBJ2-7
CSASRLAAFHEQYF
TGCAGTGCTAGTAGGCTAGCGGCCTTTCACGAGCAGTACTTC
>many|.|TRBV11-2|TRBJ1-6
CASSLGFGRVASPLHF
TGTGCCAGCAGCTTAGGTTTCGGTAGGGTAGCCTCACCCCTCCACTTT
>many|.|TRBV13|TRBJ1-1
CASSFTGRTEAFF
TGTGCCAGCAGCTTTACAGGTCGCACTGAAGCTTTCTTT
>many|.|TRBV20-1|TRBJ2-7
CSGAEGARAEQYF
TGCAGTGGTGCGGAGGGGGCACGCGCCGAGCAGTACTTC
>many|.|TRBV7-9|TRBJ1-1
CASSVRMNTEAFF
TGTGCCAGCAGCGTTCGGATGAACACTGAAGCTTTCTTT
>many|TRBD1|TRBV20-1|TRBJ1-2
CSATGTANYGYTF
TGCAGTGCTACCGGGACAGCTAACTATGGCTACACCTTC
>many|.|TRBV24-1|TRBJ1-3
CATSDRGSDTIYF
TGTGCCACCAGTGACCGGGGATCGGACACCATATATTTT
>many|TRBD1|TRBV6-1|TRBJ1-2
CASRGQRYGYTF
TGTGCCAGCAGGGGACAGCGCTATGGCTACACCTTC
>many|.|TRBV7-9|TRBJ2-7
CASSDLGGSLSYEQYF
TGTGCCAGCAGCGATCTCGGGGGTTCTCTCTCCTACGAGCAGTACTTC
>.|.|TRBV7-9|TRBJ1-5
CASSLDTATNQPQHF
TGTGCCAGCAGCTTAGACACAGCGACCAATCAGCCCCAGCATTTT